This TCR beta chain derives from a study of Ad26.COV2.S vaccination and SARS-CoV-2 variants. About the research overall: Donor joined the COV1001 Ad26.COV2.S trial arm. General observations from the study: Measures of TCR breadth and depth may have fallen short of total T cell responses. Breadth of non-spike TCRs did not differ between vaccinees and placebo recipients.

Treatment of the sample: around 19 received Ad26.COV2.S at low or high dose, single or two shots; about 5 received placebo; per-sample allocation not given. The study sampled participants on day 63 after the first vaccine or placebo injection. Its platform was an Ad26 vector, and its expressed antigen was Wuhan-strain SARS-CoV-2 spike. Assay: immunoSEQ multiplex PCR; the TCRdb copy retains only in-frame clones and omits some. The table lists about 410,000 clones, about 88% of them singletons. With respect to this clone: Its antigen remains unknown.

V lost 0 bases, J lost 4 bases, and 8 bases stayed unmatched. The CDR3 totals 16 residues. The germline V gene has CDR1 SGHNT and CDR2 YYREEE (reference sequence). The sequencing used peripheral blood, collected in a trial of Ad26.COV2.S vaccine versus placebo. The receptor was isolated from a person between 18 and 65 years old who received the Ad26.COV2.S COVID-19 vaccine or a placebo. V usage is TRBV5-4 and J usage is TRBJ2-3, with TRBD1 identical over 7 bases. CDR3 in amino acids: CASSLGTGRGADTQYF. CDR3 nucleotides: TGTGCCAGCAGCTTGGGGACAGGTAGAGGGGCAGATACGCAGTATTTT.